Listed below are T cell receptor beta chains from one sample, sequenced in a study of T cells in Graves' hyperthyroidism and ophthalmopathy. One entry per CDR3 protein, called by TCRdb with MiXCR from the multiplex PCR reads. This sample yields 500,000 to 600,000 distinct CDR3 sequences, of which 15% to 20% are seen a single time; over 45% belongs to the top ten. The sequenced material came from blood. The receptors shown here come from a man aged 40-49 years with Graves' ophthalmopathy. CDR3s include the opening cysteine and the closing phenylalanine or tryptophan. A D gene is named only where the DNA matches it firmly. Some rows have no size entry. The others give once, few or many, or a class for an expanded clone.

size: .; D: .; V: TRBV29-1; J: TRBJ2-4; CDR3: CSVAGYQRNIQYF; DNA: TGCAGCGTTGCGGGGTATCAGAGAAACATTCAGTACTTC
size: .; D: .; V: TRBV20-1; J: TRBJ2-7; CDR3: CSAADSFSYEQYF; DNA: TGCAGTGCTGCCGACAGCTTTTCATACGAGCAGTACTTC
size: many; D: .; V: TRBV6-2/TRBV6-3; J: TRBJ1-1; CDR3: CASSGLRRDDEAFF; DNA: TGTGCCAGCAGTGGTTTACGAAGGGATGATGAAGCTTTCTTT
size: .; D: .; V: TRBV11-2; J: TRBJ1-6; CDR3: CASSSYVVGSSYNSPLHF; DNA: TGTGCCAGCAGCTCGTACGTAGTGGGAAGCTCCTATAATTCACCCCTCCACTTT
size: few; D: .; V: TRBV28; J: TRBJ1-2; CDR3: CASSLVSNGYTF; DNA: TGTGCCAGCAGTTTAGTCTCCAATGGCTACACCTTC
size: .; D: TRBD2; V: TRBV5-1; J: TRBJ2-7; CDR3: CASRPGLAGDEQYF; DNA: TGCGCCAGCCGACCGGGACTAGCGGGAGACGAGCAGTACTTC
size: many; D: .; V: TRBV11-2; J: TRBJ1-1; CDR3: CASSQRTVNTEAFF; DNA: TGTGCCAGCAGCCAACGGACAGTGAACACTGAAGCTTTCTTT
size: few; D: .; V: TRBV9; J: TRBJ2-7; CDR3: CASSSGSSNEQYF; DNA: TGTGCCAGCAGCTCCGGGAGTTCCAACGAGCAGTACTTC
size: .; D: TRBD2; V: TRBV12-3/TRBV12-4; J: TRBJ2-2; CDR3: CASSWSGGGGTGELFF; DNA: TGTGCCAGCAGCTGGAGCGGGGGGGGGGGGACCGGGGAGCTGTTTTTT
size: few; D: .; V: TRBV6-1; J: TRBJ1-2; CDR3: CASSLVPGQVNYGYTF; DNA: TGTGCCAGCAGTTTAGTTCCGGGACAAGTTAACTATGGCTACACCTTC
size: few; D: TRBD1; V: TRBV19; J: TRBJ2-7; CDR3: CASSEGTGHLYEQYF; DNA: TGTGCCAGTAGCGAAGGGACAGGCCACCTCTACGAGCAGTACTTC
size: many; D: .; V: TRBV3-1; J: TRBJ2-1; CDR3: CASSPYLSSYNEQFF; DNA: TGTGCCAGCAGCCCCTACCTAAGCTCCTACAATGAGCAGTTCTTC
size: many; D: .; V: TRBV7-8; J: TRBJ2-7; CDR3: CASSPPGHPYEQYF; DNA: TGTGCCAGCAGCCCCCCGGGACACCCCTACGAGCAGTACTTC
size: many; D: TRBD2; V: TRBV2; J: TRBJ2-3; CDR3: CASTLSAGGTDTQYF; DNA: TGTGCCAGCACCCTTAGCGCGGGAGGGACAGATACGCAGTATTTT
size: many; D: .; V: TRBV4-1; J: TRBJ2-2; CDR3: CASSQPLSPTGELFF; DNA: TGCGCCAGCAGCCAACCCTTAAGTCCCACCGGGGAGCTGTTTTTT